The 22 T cell receptor beta chains in this list originate from one sample, sequenced in a study of cytomegalovirus exposure and HLA in healthy donors (dated by TCRdb to the late 2010s). Library preparation used the immunoSEQ multiplex PCR assay. The multiplex PCR relied on a mix of 60 forward primers for TCR Vbeta segments and 13 reverse primers for TCR Jbeta segments. As stored in TCRdb, this immuneACCESS dataset retains in-frame rearrangements with V and J assigned. A fraction of the clones does not appear; measured against another copy, unresolved V genes explain less than half of the discrepancy, and the remainder lacks a known reason. This sample's table carries tens of thousands of clones. The top ten hold under 4% of the sample. The sequencing sample was made of PBMCs. These receptor sequences come from a female donor in good health and CMV-seropositive.

This chain links TRBV4-1 with TRBJ1-1; 7 bases line up with TRBD1. With 1 base clipped from V and 3 bases from J, the junction kept 5 bases outside the gene matches. The CDR3 extends over 15 amino acids. Germline CDR1 MGHRA, CDR2 YSYEKL. Here the CDR3 DNA reads TGCGCCAGCAGCCAAGGACAGGGAGAATACACTGAAGCTTTCTTT. The encoded protein is CASSQGQGEYTEAFF.

The chain couples TRBV29-1 to TRBJ1-1, with TRBD1 matching over 7 bases. The CDR3 runs 13 residues. Germline lookup yields CDR1 SQVTM and CDR2 ANQGSEA. Germline trimming cut 7 bases from V and 1 base from J; bases unmatched to any gene: 6. The CDR3 is CSGMDRTNTEAFF. Here the CDR3 DNA reads TGCAGCGGGATGGACAGGACGAACACTGAAGCTTTCTTT. Drawing the rest from reference TRBV29-1 and TRBJ1-1, the complete variable domain is SAVISQKPSRDICQRGTSLTIQCQVDSQVTMMFWYRQQPGQSLTLIATANQGSEATYESGFVIDKFPISRPNLTFSTLTVSNMSPEDSSIYLCSGMDRTNTEAFFGQGTRLTVV.

The gene calls are TRBV4-3 and TRBJ2-7, with 7 bases fitting TRBD2. V shed 4 bases and J 2 bases; nucleotides not matched to a gene: 11. CDR1 LGHNA and CDR2 YSLEER come from the germline V gene. This CDR3 contains 16 residues. The CDR3 loop is CASSRGGGDGAYEQYF. DNA of the CDR3: TGCGCCAGCAGCCGTGGGGGGGGAGATGGGGCCTACGAGCAGTACTTC.

This chain uses TRBV28 with TRBJ2-5, with D possibly being TRBD1 (7 bases). Germline V gene lookup returns CDR1 MDHEN and CDR2 SYDVKM. This CDR3 has 12 residues. V was shortened by 10 bases and J by 5 bases, with 14 bases between the two germline ends. This CDR3 reads CAITSGGETQYF. The CDR3 DNA is TGTGCCATCACCTCAGGGGGGGAGACCCAGTACTTC.

The V call is TRBV4-2, the J call TRBJ2-7, with no clear D. The CDR3 totals 13 residues. Germline-derived CDR1 and CDR2 are LGHNA and YNFKEQ. V was shortened by 0 bases and J by 7 bases, with 10 bases between the two germline ends. The CDR3 reads CASSQDQAREQYF. In nucleotides, the CDR3 is TGTGCCAGCAGCCAAGATCAAGCTAGGGAGCAGTACTTC.

The chain has TRBV18 and TRBJ1-2; 10 bases map to TRBD1. The CDR3 loop spans 19 amino acids. The germline CDR1 and CDR2 sequences are KGHSH and LQKENI. Trimming took 3 bases from V and 0 from J; bases not matched to a gene: 13. Here the CDR3 DNA reads TGTGCCAGCTCACCCATGCCGGGACAGGGGACCTCGGCTAACTATGGCTACACCTTC. This translates into CASSPMPGQGTSANYGYTF.

The chain uses TRBV9 and TRBJ1-1; 8 bases fit TRBD1. Germline V CDR1 and CDR2: SGDLS, YYNGEE. Losses at the gene ends were 3 bases for V and 5 bases for J; bases not matched to a gene: 6. The CDR3 has 14 residues. The CDR3 region is CASSAGQGITEAFF. The CDR3 region has the DNA TGTGCCAGCAGCGCCGGACAGGGAATAACTGAAGCTTTCTTT.

The rearrangement joins TRBV2 to TRBJ1-6; no clear D gene. CDR3 length: 15 residues. The germline V gene encodes CDR1 SNHLY and CDR2 FYNNEI. With 0 bases removed from V and 0 bases from J, the gap between germline ends came to 3 bases. The CDR3: CASSEASSYNSPLHF. The DNA of the CDR3 is TGTGCCAGCAGTGAAGCTAGCTCCTATAATTCACCCCTCCACTTT. Supplemented by reference TRBV2 and TRBJ1-6, the full variable domain reads EPEVTQTPSHQVTQMGQEVILRCVPISNHLYFYWYRQILGQKVEFLVSFYNNEISEKSEIFDDQFSVERPDGSNFTLKIRSTKLEDSAMYFCASSEASSYNSPLHFGNGTRLTVT.

J is TRBJ2-4 and V is TRBV6-5; maybe TRBD2 (7 bases). Trimming removed 2 bases at V and 6 bases at J, with 14 bases between. Germline V CDR1 and CDR2: MNHEY, SVGAGI. The CDR3 contains 15 residues. The CDR3: CASSYRGGGLNIQYF. The CDR3 DNA follows: TGTGCCAGCAGTTACCGAGGGGGGGGATTAAACATTCAGTACTTC.

This chain joins TRBV29-1 and TRBJ2-1; the match to TRBD2 covers 13 bases. This CDR3 spans 13 amino acids. V dropped 7 bases and J dropped 9; count of bases not matched to a gene: 6. Germline CDR1 SQVTM, CDR2 ANQGSEA. The DNA of the CDR3 is TGCAGCGGTGGACTAGCGGGAGCGGGTGAGCAGTTCTTC. It codes for CSGGLAGAGEQFF.

The chain joins TRBV6-5 to TRBJ2-7, with TRBD1 matching 7 bases. In germline, CDR1 is MNHEY, CDR2 SVGAGI. This CDR3 is 12 amino acids long. J gave up 4 bases and V 6 bases, and 3 bases lay outside the gene matches. CDR3 sequence: CASRQGQYEQYF. The CDR3, as DNA: TGTGCCAGCAGGCAGGGACAGTACGAGCAGTACTTC.

The chain carries TRBV4-1 and TRBJ1-6; 8 bases are a match to TRBD1. V shed 0 bases and J 10 bases; nucleotides not matched to a gene: 8. The CDR3 covers 16 residues. The germline V gene encodes CDR1 MGHRA and CDR2 YSYEKL. The CDR3 protein is CASSQDARGRESPLHF. CDR3 DNA sequence: TGCGCCAGCAGCCAAGATGCCAGGGGGCGCGAGTCACCCCTCCACTTT.

This chain uses TRBV5-1 with TRBJ1-1; weak D call: TRBD1 (5 bases). Trimming removed 0 bases from V and 1 base from J, with 19 bases in between. CDR1 and CDR2 (germline): SGHRS, YFSETQ. This CDR3 comprises 18 residues. CDR3 bases: TGCGCCAGCAGCTTGGGACCCCCGACAGACCAATCGAACACTGAAGCTTTCTTT. The encoded protein is CASSLGPPTDQSNTEAFF.

The gene calls are TRBV5-1 and TRBJ1-2; D gene unclear. Per the germline V gene, CDR1 is SGHRS and CDR2 is YFSETQ. The CDR3 contains 15 residues. The V gene lost 0 bases and the J gene lost 0 bases, with 9 bases spanning the gap. This CDR3 is CASSLGATANYGYTF. As DNA, the CDR3 is TGCGCCAGCAGCTTGGGGGCGACGGCTAACTATGGCTACACCTTC. Based on the CDR3 plus reference TRBV5-1 and TRBJ1-2, the full variable domain is KAGVTQTPRYLIKTRGQQVTLSCSPISGHRSVSWYQQTPGQGLQFLFEYFSETQRNKGNFPGRFSGRQFSNSRSEMNVSTLELGDSALYLCASSLGATANYGYTFGSGTRLTVV.

The rearrangement joins TRBV19 to TRBJ1-2, with TRBD1 matching 8 bases. CDR1 is LNHDA, CDR2 SQIVND, per germline (reference sequence). V was clipped by 5 bases and J by 4 bases; unmatched bases: 12. This CDR3 spans 16 amino acids. The DNA for the CDR3 is TGTGCCAGTAGTGCGGAAGGTTTGACAGGGGTCTATGGCTACACCTTC. Translated: CASSAEGLTGVYGYTF.

The V and J genes are TRBV7-9 and TRBJ1-6, with unresolved D. Looked up from germline, CDR1 is SEHNR and CDR2 is FQNEAQ (reference sequence). The CDR3 has 15 amino acids. Trimming left V 5 bases short and J 3 bases short, with 11 bases between. CDR3 protein: CASSPPGFYNSPLHF. The CDR3 region has the DNA TGTGCCAGCAGCCCCCCCGGTTTCTATAATTCACCCCTCCACTTT.

This chain connects TRBV29-1 to TRBJ2-7, with unresolved D. This CDR3 spans 11 amino acids. The germline V gene encodes CDR1 SQVTM and CDR2 ANQGSEA. V lost 6 bases and J lost 3, with 9 bases in between. CDR3 bases: TGCAGCGTCCTTTGGAGCTACGAGCAGTACTTC. Its translation is CSVLWSYEQYF.

The chain recombines TRBV7-9 with TRBJ2-7; D might be TRBD1 (6 bases). V gave up 1 base and J gave up 5 bases, with 12 bases separating them. The CDR3 is made up of 14 amino acids. The germline V gene has CDR1 SEHNR and CDR2 FQNEAQ (reference sequence). The CDR3, as DNA: TGTGCCAGCAGCTTAGATGGGACATATGACGAGCAGTACTTC. Translated: CASSLDGTYDEQYF.

This clone counts as large by frequency. The rearrangement uses TRBV4-3 and TRBJ2-7; 10 bases match TRBD2. Germline values: CDR1 LGHNA, CDR2 YSLEER. V shed 1 base, J shed 2 bases, and the junction held 14 bases outside the gene matches. This CDR3 has 19 residues. CDR3 in amino acids: CASSQGWFETSGSPYEQYF. CDR3 DNA: TGCGCCAGCAGCCAAGGTTGGTTCGAGACTAGCGGGTCCCCCTACGAGCAGTACTTC.

The chain is built from TRBV5-1 and TRBJ2-1; 7 bases align to TRBD2. The CDR3 length is 14 residues. Germline CDR1 reads SGHRS; CDR2 reads YFSETQ. V was pared by 6 bases and J by 3 bases, with 6 bases of the junction left unmatched. This CDR3 reads CASKREAFYNEQFF. CDR3 sequence (DNA): TGCGCCAGCAAACGGGAGGCCTTCTACAATGAGCAGTTCTTC.

This chain uses TRBV18 with TRBJ1-6; D is possibly TRBD1 (5 bases). The germline CDR1 and CDR2 sequences are KGHSH and LQKENI. The CDR3 consists of 15 residues. V lost 2 bases and J lost 13, with 18 bases in between. CDR3 in DNA: TGTGCCAGCTCACCATCCGGGACTATCGGTTCGCCCCTCCACTTT. Translated: CASSPSGTIGSPLHF.

V is TRBV18 and J is TRBJ2-5, with TRBD2 identical over 13 bases. Germline lookup yields CDR1 KGHSH and CDR2 LQKENI. The CDR3 runs to 15 residues. V lost 0 bases, J lost 5 bases, and 0 bases stayed unmatched. The CDR3 DNA sequence: TGTGCCAGCTCACCACCGACTAGCGGGGGGGAGACCCAGTACTTC. It specifies CASSPPTSGGETQYF.